Each of the 30 T cell receptor beta chains below was sequenced from the same sample in a study of cytomegalovirus exposure and HLA in healthy donors. Primers: 60 Vbeta forward and 13 Jbeta reverse. Sequencing was performed with immunoSEQ multiplex PCR; in TCRdb, only in-frame clones are kept and a portion is missing. The sample shows around 150,000 clones, 80% of them seen only once. The material sequenced was PBMCs. Receptors were obtained from a woman aged 45-59 years in good health and CMV-seronegative.

The chain carries TRBV5-4 and TRBJ1-3, with 10 nucleotides matching TRBD1. The germline V gene encodes CDR1 SGHNT and CDR2 YYREEE (reference sequence). This CDR3 comprises 15 residues. V shed 3 bases and J 2 bases; nucleotides not matched to a gene: 2. CDR3 amino acids: CASSWGTGAGNTIYF. The CDR3 DNA sequence: TGTGCCAGCAGCTGGGGGACAGGGGCTGGAAACACCATATATTTT.

The chain uses TRBV28 and TRBJ2-1; 7 nucleotides align to TRBD2. The germline V gene encodes CDR1 MDHEN and CDR2 SYDVKM. The CDR3 length is 17 residues. V gave up 4 bases and J gave up 2 bases; unmatched junction bases: 11. The CDR3 DNA is TGTGCCAGCAGTTCGGTAAGGGAGGGGAGCGCCTACAATGAGCAGTTCTTC. Encoded protein: CASSSVREGSAYNEQFF.

This chain connects TRBV7-9 to TRBJ2-3; a possible D gene is TRBD2 (5 bases). The germline V gene encodes CDR1 SEHNR and CDR2 FQNEAQ (reference sequence). CDR3 length: 14 residues. Trimming left V 6 bases short and J 1 base short, with 11 bases between. The CDR3 DNA reads TGTGCCAGCAGAGCTGAGGGAGGCACAGATACGCAGTATTTT. Protein product: CASRAEGGTDTQYF.

The rearrangement joins TRBV2 to TRBJ2-7; tentatively, D is TRBD1 (7 bases). Per germline, CDR1 SNHLY and CDR2 FYNNEI. V was pared by 8 bases and J by 6 bases, with 23 bases between. CDR3 size: 15 residues. CDR3 protein: CASHEGRSEGAEQYF. The CDR3 bases are TGTGCCAGCCACGAGGGACGGTCGGAGGGGGCCGAGCAGTACTTC.

V gene TRBV19 combines with J gene TRBJ1-1; D unresolved. This CDR3 is built from 14 residues. V shed 0 bases and J shed 7 bases, with 12 bases lying between them. Looked up from germline, CDR1 is LNHDA and CDR2 is SQIVND (reference sequence). The CDR3 protein is CASSIDLSIREAFF. The CDR3 DNA sequence: TGTGCCAGTAGTATAGATCTATCGATCCGTGAAGCTTTCTTT.

The chain employs TRBV7-2 and TRBJ1-2; the D gene is possibly TRBD1 (5 bases). The V gene lost 5 bases and the J gene lost 7 bases, with 20 bases spanning the gap. The CDR3 consists of 15 residues. CDR1 and CDR2 from the germline V gene are SGHTA and FQGNSA. As DNA, the CDR3 is TGTGCCAGCAGCCTAAGGCGGGGGGATGGGGGTGGCTACACCTTC. Protein product: CASSLRRGDGGGYTF. The whole variable domain, remainder taken from reference TRBV7-2 and TRBJ1-2, is GAGVSQSPSNKVTEKGKDVELRCDPISGHTALYWYRQSLGQGLEFLIYFQGNSAPDKSGLPSDRFSAERTGGSVSTLTIQRTQQEDSAVYLCASSLRRGDGGGYTFGSGTRLTVV.

CDR3: CASSIPQGLLTEAFF. The CDR3 DNA reads as TGTGCCAGCAGTATCCCCCAGGGGCTCTTAACTGAAGCTTTCTTT. This chain connects TRBV28 to TRBJ1-1; D might be TRBD1 (6 bases). The CDR3 contains 15 residues. Germline lookup yields CDR1 MDHEN and CDR2 SYDVKM. Trimming pared 5 bases from V and 5 bases from J, leaving 18 bases between.

The genes are TRBV7-2 and TRBJ1-2; 8 positions agree with TRBD1. Germline V gene lookup returns CDR1 SGHTA and CDR2 FQGNSA. The CDR3 length is 13 residues. With V trimmed by 1 base and J by 5 bases, 0 bases remained unmatched. CDR3 residues: CASSLDRGYGYTF. As DNA, the CDR3 is TGTGCCAGCAGCTTAGACAGGGGGTATGGCTACACCTTC. The full variable domain, its missing parts supplied by reference TRBV7-2 and TRBJ1-2, is GAGVSQSPSNKVTEKGKDVELRCDPISGHTALYWYRQSLGQGLEFLIYFQGNSAPDKSGLPSDRFSAERTGGSVSTLTIQRTQQEDSAVYLCASSLDRGYGYTFGSGTRLTVV.

The genes are TRBV15 and TRBJ2-3, with 9 nucleotides matching TRBD2. With V trimmed by 0 bases and J by 2 bases, 6 bases remained unmatched. Germline V CDR1 and CDR2: LNHNV, YYDKDF (reference sequence). CDR3 length: 17 amino acids. The CDR3 loop is CATSREASGIPTDTQYF. CDR3 nucleotides: TGTGCCACCAGCAGAGAGGCTAGCGGGATCCCCACAGATACGCAGTATTTT. Full variable domain (missing parts from reference TRBV15 and TRBJ2-3): DAMVIQNPRYQVTQFGKPVTLSCSQTLNHNVMYWYQQKSSQAPKLLFHYYDKDFNNEADTPDNFQSRRPNTSFCFLDIRSPGLGDTAMYLCATSREASGIPTDTQYFGPGTRLTVL.

The chain has TRBV4-1 and TRBJ2-5; 7 positions agree with TRBD1. V lost 0 bases, J lost 7 bases, and 8 bases stayed unmatched. Germline V CDR1 and CDR2: MGHRA, YSYEKL. The length of the CDR3 is 15 residues. The CDR3 region has the DNA TGCGCCAGCAGCCAAGACGGGACAGCTCTGAGGACCCAGTACTTC. This codes for CASSQDGTALRTQYF.

This chain connects TRBV7-2 to TRBJ2-6, with TRBD1 matching 9 bases. The trim removed 1 base at V and 7 bases at J, leaving 8 bases unmatched. This CDR3 spans 17 amino acids. The germline CDR1 and CDR2 sequences are SGHTA and FQGNSA. The CDR3, as DNA: TGTGCCAGCAGCTTAGGCCTTCTGGACAGGGGTGCCAACGTCCTGACTTTC. Translating it yields CASSLGLLDRGANVLTF. The entire variable domain, with the rest obtained from reference TRBV7-2 and TRBJ2-6, is as follows: GAGVSQSPSNKVTEKGKDVELRCDPISGHTALYWYRQSLGQGLEFLIYFQGNSAPDKSGLPSDRFSAERTGGSVSTLTIQRTQQEDSAVYLCASSLGLLDRGANVLTFGAGSRLTVL.

The chain recombines TRBV18 with TRBJ1-5; 10 bases agree with TRBD1. Germline CDR1 is KGHSH and CDR2 is LQKENI. V shed 3 bases, J shed 2 bases, and the junction held 4 bases outside the gene matches. The CDR3 has 16 residues. CDR3 bases: TGTGCCAGCTCACCGGAGACAGGGGGCGGCAATCAGCCCCAGCATTTT. Translation: CASSPETGGGNQPQHF.

This clone was seen a few times. V gene TRBV6-1 combines with J gene TRBJ2-7; 10 nucleotides match TRBD1. After removal of 6 bases from V and 4 bases from J, the junction contained 6 bases not matched to a gene. This CDR3 comprises 14 residues. Germline values: CDR1 MNHNS, CDR2 SASEGT. The CDR3 coding sequence is TGTGCCAGCAGACCGGGACAGGGGCTATACGAGCAGTACTTC. This sequence encodes CASRPGQGLYEQYF.

The rearrangement joins TRBV6-4 to TRBJ2-1; TRBD2 aligns across 7 bases. The CDR3 extends over 15 amino acids. CDR1 is MRHNA, CDR2 SNTAGT, per germline. V trimming: 2 bases; J trimming: 4 bases; junction bases outside the gene matches: 5. The CDR3, as DNA: TGTGCCAGCAGTGACGTACCGGGACTATACAATGAGCAGTTCTTC. Its translation: CASSDVPGLYNEQFF.

The chain carries TRBV10-3 and TRBJ2-2, with D perhaps matching TRBD1 (6 bases). Trimming left V 5 bases short and J 1 base short, with 11 bases between. This CDR3 comprises 15 residues. The germline CDR1 and CDR2 sequences are ENHRY and SYGVKD. CDR3 region: CAISLQGMNTGELFF. The CDR3 nucleotides are TGTGCCATCAGTCTTCAGGGGATGAACACCGGGGAGCTGTTTTTT.

The chain combines TRBV7-2 with TRBJ1-2; no reliable D call. Germline V gene lookup returns CDR1 SGHTA and CDR2 FQGNSA. This CDR3 region has 18 residues. Trimming left V 1 base short and J 2 bases short, with 20 bases between. The CDR3 DNA reads as TGTGCCAGCAGCTTAGGGTACCTCCAGTCGAGAGGCAACTATGGCTACACCTTC. Its protein is CASSLGYLQSRGNYGYTF.

V usage is TRBV7-9 and J usage is TRBJ2-1; D is ambiguous. Germline CDR1 and CDR2: SEHNR and FQNEAQ (reference sequence). The V gene lost 3 bases and the J gene lost 9 bases, with 6 bases spanning the gap. The CDR3 has 11 amino acids. In DNA, the CDR3 is TGTGCCAGCAGCTTTAGTTCTGAGCAGTTCTTC. This translates into CASSFSSEQFF. The whole variable domain, filled in from reference TRBV7-9 and TRBJ2-1, reads DTGVSQNPRHKITKRGQNVTFRCDPISEHNRLYWYRQTLGQGPEFLTYFQNEAQLEKSRLLSDRFSAERPKGSFSTLEIQRTEQGDSAMYLCASSFSSEQFFGPGTRLTVL.

This chain joins TRBV7-2 and TRBJ2-3, with a weak D call TRBD1 (5 bases). The CDR3 extends over 15 amino acids. The V gene lost 6 bases and the J gene lost 3 bases, with 16 bases spanning the gap. Germline V gene lookup returns CDR1 SGHTA and CDR2 FQGNSA. The CDR3 reads CASSWGGGRTDTQYF. CDR3 in DNA: TGTGCCAGCAGTTGGGGCGGTGGAAGAACAGATACGCAGTATTTT.

This clone was counted between two and nine times. The V and J genes are TRBV9 and TRBJ2-5; D may be TRBD2 (5 bases). Looked up from germline, CDR1 is SGDLS and CDR2 is YYNGEE. The CDR3 extends over 15 amino acids. V shed 0 bases and J shed 7 bases, with 16 bases lying between them. DNA of the CDR3: TGTGCCAGCAGCGTAGGATTAGAGGGCCATGGGACCCAGTACTTC. As protein: CASSVGLEGHGTQYF.

This clone was found a few times. The genes are TRBV18 and TRBJ1-1, with D maybe TRBD1 (6 bases). V lost 0 bases and J lost 7, with 15 bases in between. Germline CDR1 and CDR2: KGHSH and LQKENI. This CDR3 has 15 amino acids. DNA for the CDR3: TGTGCCAGCTCACCACCCGGGACACATGGGAATGAAGCTTTCTTT. It is translated as CASSPPGTHGNEAFF.

The chain combines TRBV7-2 with TRBJ1-2; D uncertain. Germline assignment: CDR1 SGHTA and CDR2 FQGNSA. V gave up 1 base and J gave up 8 bases, with 14 bases separating them. CDR3 length: 14 amino acids. Here the CDR3 DNA reads TGTGCCAGCAGCTTAGGGCTCCAGTGGTACGGCTACACCTTC. As protein: CASSLGLQWYGYTF.

This chain joins TRBV5-1 and TRBJ2-1, with D possibly matching TRBD2 (6 bases). The ends were cut back, 0 bases at V and 3 bases at J, with 10 bases in the middle. The CDR3 is made up of 15 amino acids. Germline assignment: CDR1 SGHRS and CDR2 YFSETQ. CDR3 coding DNA: TGCGCCAGCAGCTTGGTGGTAGCGGTCTACAATGAGCAGTTCTTC. Protein sequence: CASSLVVAVYNEQFF.

J is TRBJ2-7 and V is TRBV20-1, with D maybe TRBD2 (5 bases). The V end was cut by 7 bases, the J end by 2 bases, with 9 bases between. The CDR3 covers 11 residues. CDR1 DFQATT and CDR2 SNEGSKA come from the germline V gene (reference sequence). The CDR3 here is CSVERTYEQYF. The CDR3 DNA is TGCAGTGTCGAGCGGACCTACGAGCAGTACTTC.

V gene TRBV19 combines with J gene TRBJ1-3; D is perhaps TRBD1 (5 bases). Trimming shortened V by 4 bases and J by 1 base, and 8 bases separated the two germline ends. Germline values: CDR1 LNHDA, CDR2 SQIVND (reference sequence). The CDR3 consists of 14 residues. The CDR3 DNA follows: TGTGCCAGTAGTAAACAGGCTTCTGGAAACACCATATATTTT. Amino acids: CASSKQASGNTIYF.

J is TRBJ2-1 and V is TRBV6-1; 7 bases align to TRBD2. Germline CDR1 reads MNHNS; CDR2 reads SASEGT. The CDR3 sequence is 15 residues long. V shed 5 bases and J 4 bases; nucleotides not matched to a gene: 8. The CDR3: CASSPGEGLYNEQFF. In nucleotides, the CDR3 is TGTGCCAGCAGTCCCGGGGAGGGCCTATACAATGAGCAGTTCTTC.

The chain carries TRBV30 and TRBJ2-6; D is possibly TRBD1 (5 bases). The germline V and J ends were trimmed by 1 base and 2 bases, with 12 bases remaining between them. This CDR3 comprises 16 residues. The germline V gene has CDR1 GTSNPN and CDR2 SVGIG (reference sequence). The CDR3 region has the DNA TGTGCCTGGAGTGGACAGATGGGAACTGGGGCCAACGTCCTGACTTTC. Translated: CAWSGQMGTGANVLTF.

The table lists this clone with a few counts. The V gene is TRBV5-1, the J gene TRBJ2-7, with 8 positions matching TRBD1. This CDR3 region has 15 residues. Trimming took 3 bases from V and 5 from J; bases not matched to a gene: 10. Germline V CDR1 and CDR2: SGHRS, YFSETQ. CDR3 DNA: TGCGCCAGCAGCTGGACGGACAGGGAGGTCGACGAGCAGTACTTC. The encoded protein is CASSWTDREVDEQYF. Variable domain in full (rest from reference TRBV5-1 and TRBJ2-7): KAGVTQTPRYLIKTRGQQVTLSCSPISGHRSVSWYQQTPGQGLQFLFEYFSETQRNKGNFPGRFSGRQFSNSRSEMNVSTLELGDSALYLCASSWTDREVDEQYFGPGTRLTVT.

V gene TRBV10-3 combines with J gene TRBJ2-7, with D possibly matching TRBD2 (5 bases). The germline gives CDR1 ENHRY, CDR2 SYGVKD. V lost 10 bases, J lost 0 bases, and 16 bases lay in between. The CDR3 consists of 14 residues. CDR3 residues: CATLTRRGSYEQYF. In DNA form, the CDR3 reads TGTGCCACGTTAACTAGACGTGGCTCCTACGAGCAGTACTTC.

The chain recombines TRBV18 with TRBJ1-1, with 9 positions matching TRBD1. The germline V gene encodes CDR1 KGHSH and CDR2 LQKENI. The CDR3 is 14 amino acids. The junction had 2 bases not matched to a gene; V was cut back by 1 base and J by 5 bases. CDR3 in amino acids: CASSPRQGGTEAFF. In DNA form, the CDR3 reads TGTGCCAGCTCACCACGACAGGGGGGTACTGAAGCTTTCTTT.

The rearrangement joins TRBV28 to TRBJ1-6; D possibly corresponds to TRBD1 (5 bases). From germline, CDR1 is MDHEN and CDR2 SYDVKM. V was trimmed by 2 bases and J by 0 bases, leaving 11 bases between them. The CDR3 length is 17 residues. The CDR3 region has the DNA TGTGCCAGCAGTTTAATGGGGCGCAGCTCCTATAATTCACCCCTCCACTTT. Translated, it gives CASSLMGRSSYNSPLHF. The full variable domain, completed using reference TRBV28 and TRBJ1-6, is DVKVTQSSRYLVKRTGEKVFLECVQDMDHENMFWYRQDPGLGLRLIYFSYDVKMKEKGDIPEGYSVSREKKERFSLILESASTNQTSMYLCASSLMGRSSYNSPLHFGNGTRLTVT.